This passage covers 14 T cell receptor beta chains from one sample sequenced in a study of CD8+ T cells in alopecia areata. Extraction of RNA preceded its reverse transcription into cDNA, which served as the sequencing template. TCRdb's table, derived via immunoSEQ multiplex PCR, lists solely in-frame clones and lacks some. Of approximately 150,000 clones listed, less than 65% are singletons. Sequenced sample: CD8+ T cells sorted from blood. The receptors originated from a human donor in good health.

This chain links TRBV2 with TRBJ2-1; TRBD2 matches at 7 bases. After removal of 6 bases from V and 6 bases from J, the junction contained 11 bases not matched to a gene. The CDR3 length is 15 residues. The germline CDR1 and CDR2 sequences are SNHLY and FYNNEI. CDR3: CASSLPGTKRNEQFF. The DNA for the CDR3 is TGTGCCAGCAGCCTACCCGGGACTAAGCGCAATGAGCAGTTCTTC.

The rearrangement joins TRBV30 to TRBJ2-7, with D hard to call. Per the germline V gene, CDR1 is GTSNPN and CDR2 is SVGIG (reference sequence). The CDR3 length is 13 residues. Here the CDR3 reads CAVAGLRAYEQYF. The DNA of the CDR3 is TGTGCGGTGGCAGGCTTACGGGCTTACGAGCAGTACTTC.

This chain links TRBV5-4 with TRBJ2-4, with TRBD1 matching 10 bases. The ends lost 3 bases at V and 7 bases at J; junction bases unmatched: 4. Germline CDR1 reads SGHNT; CDR2 reads YYREEE (reference sequence). The CDR3 consists of 14 residues. The CDR3: CASSSGTGVNIQYF. The CDR3 bases are TGTGCCAGCAGCTCAGGGACAGGGGTGAACATTCAGTACTTC. Using reference TRBV5-4 and TRBJ2-4 for the parts outside the CDR3, the full variable domain is ETGVTQSPTHLIKTRGQQVTLRCSSQSGHNTVSWYQQALGQGPQFIFQYYREEENGRGNFPPRFSGLQFPNYSSELNVNALELDDSALYLCASSSGTGVNIQYFGAGTRLSVL.

This rearrangement joins TRBV9 to TRBJ1-2; D gene ambiguous. The CDR3 is made up of 14 amino acids. The germline gives CDR1 SGDLS, CDR2 YYNGEE. V was clipped by 0 bases and J by 1 base, with 7 bases between them. In nucleotides, the CDR3 is TGTGCCAGCAGCGTAGGTACAGATAACTATGGCTACACCTTC. This sequence encodes CASSVGTDNYGYTF.

The genes are TRBV6-5 and TRBJ2-2, with no clear D. Trimming left V 2 bases short and J 4 bases short, with 11 bases between. Germline V gene lookup returns CDR1 MNHEY and CDR2 SVGAGI. This CDR3 is 15 amino acids long. The CDR3 loop reads CASSYGGTSTGELFF. For the CDR3, the DNA is TGTGCCAGCAGTTACGGCGGTACGAGCACCGGGGAGCTGTTTTTT.

This CDR3 reads CASSQLVGGNTEAFF. The CDR3 region has the DNA TGCGCCAGCAGCCAACTCGTTGGGGGGAACACTGAAGCTTTCTTT. The chain uses TRBV4-1 and TRBJ1-1; D is possibly TRBD1 (5 bases). Per germline, CDR1 MGHRA and CDR2 YSYEKL. Deletions cut 2 bases from V and 1 base from J, with 11 bases between. The CDR3 has 15 amino acids.

J is TRBJ2-7 and V is TRBV5-1, with 9 nucleotides matching TRBD1. Germline V lookup: CDR1 SGHRS, CDR2 YFSETQ. With 0 bases clipped from V and 2 bases from J, the junction kept 6 bases outside the gene matches. The CDR3 has 16 amino acids. The CDR3 region has the DNA TGCGCCAGCAGCTTGGGGTCGCGGACAGGGGCCTACGAGCAGTACTTC. As protein: CASSLGSRTGAYEQYF.

The CDR3 DNA follows: TGTGCCAGCAGTTACCAGCCCTACAATAATGAAAAACTGTTTTTT. Protein product: CASSYQPYNNEKLFF. The chain has TRBV6-6 and TRBJ1-4; unclear D gene. Trimming pared 2 bases from V and 4 bases from J, leaving 11 bases between. The length of the CDR3 is 15 residues. Germline V CDR1 and CDR2: MNHNY, SVGAGI (reference sequence).

This clone showed up just once. In DNA, the CDR3 is TGTGCCATCAGTGAACTCGACAGGGCGGGAAACGAGCAGTACTTC. The encoded protein is CAISELDRAGNEQYF. The J gene is TRBJ2-7, the V gene TRBV10-3; tentative D call: TRBD1 (7 bases). CDR1 is ENHRY and CDR2 is SYGVKD in the germline V gene. Trimming took off 3 bases at V and 5 bases at J, with 17 bases between the two ends. The CDR3 extends over 15 amino acids.

The chain carries TRBV9 and TRBJ2-1, with 7 positions matching TRBD1. V lost 2 bases and J lost 7; bases outside the gene matches: 6. This CDR3 comprises 14 residues. Germline V gene data show CDR1 as SGDLS and CDR2 as YYNGEE. The DNA of the CDR3 is TGTGCCAGCAGCGTGTGGGACAGCGGTAATGAGCAGTTCTTC. Its protein is CASSVWDSGNEQFF.

The genes are TRBV25-1 and TRBJ2-1; a weak D match, TRBD2 (6 bases). The CDR3 runs 14 residues. V lost 2 bases, J lost 10 bases, and 15 bases lay in between. The germline CDR1 and CDR2 sequences are MGHDK and SYGVNS. The CDR3 DNA follows: TGTGCCAGCAGTGAAGGGAGTCCGGCGGGAGAGCAGTTCTTC. Translated, it gives CASSEGSPAGEQFF. Full variable domain (remainder filled in from reference TRBV25-1 and TRBJ2-1): EADIYQTPRYLVIGTGKKITLECSQTMGHDKMYWYQQDPGMELHLIHYSYGVNSTEKGDLSSESTVSRIRTEHFPLTLESARPSHTSQYLCASSEGSPAGEQFFGPGTRLTVL.

This clone was observed a handful of times. The rearrangement uses TRBV29-1 and TRBJ2-6; TRBD1 aligns across 12 bases. This CDR3 has 18 amino acids. V was clipped by 2 bases and J by 2 bases; unmatched bases: 7. In germline, CDR1 is SQVTM, CDR2 ANQGSEA. The CDR3 DNA reads TGCAGCGTTGAAAAACGGGACAGGGGGCATCCTGGGGCCAACGTCCTGACTTTC. As protein: CSVEKRDRGHPGANVLTF.

In this sample, this clone turned up a few times. The J gene is TRBJ1-2, the V gene TRBV29-1; 11 positions match TRBD1. Germline assignment: CDR1 SQVTM and CDR2 ANQGSEA. CDR3 length equals 12 residues. CDR3: CTAGQGAQGYTF. The DNA for the CDR3 is TGCACCGCAGGACAGGGGGCGCAGGGCTACACCTTC.

A few counts support this clone. This chain links TRBV25-1 with TRBJ2-3; perhaps TRBD2 as D (5 bases). The germline V gene has CDR1 MGHDK and CDR2 SYGVNS. The CDR3 is 13 amino acids. V was trimmed by 6 bases and J by 0 bases, leaving 7 bases between them. CDR3 coding DNA: TGTGCCAGCAGAGCTAGCAGCACAGATACGCAGTATTTT. Its protein is CASRASSTDTQYF.